This T cell receptor (beta chain) stems from a study of CD8+ T cells in alopecia areata. Germline CDR1 and CDR2: SQVTM and ANQGSEA. CDR3 length equals 14 residues. Between the trimmed V and J ends, which lost 3 bases and 3 bases, there was a span of 15 bases. A remark on this clone: Antigen: not known.

Regarding the study as a whole: Compared with normal scalp, lesional scalp had higher clonality and more expanded CD8+ clones. Resident alphabeta T-cell populations of normal skin are likewise subject to sequencing in scalp samples.

RNA extraction was followed by reverse transcription into cDNA, which acted as the sequencing template. Assay: immunoSEQ multiplex PCR; the TCRdb copy retains only in-frame clones and omits some. The repertoire consists of 150,000 or so clones, with about three fifths occurring once and the leading ten covering about 4.3%. The sequence came from a human donor in good health. The J gene is TRBJ2-7, the V gene TRBV29-1, with D maybe TRBD1 (7 bases). The sample consisted of CD4+ T cells sorted from blood. The CDR3 here is CSVEAAGGSYEQYF. CDR3 nucleotide sequence: TGCAGCGTTGAGGCTGCAGGGGGGAGCTACGAGCAGTACTTC.